Listed here are 3 T cell receptor beta chains from one sample, sequenced in a study of blood T cells in healthy people across ages. The second PCR ran about 6 to 11 cycles with a sample-barcoded 5' primer and J-beta primers. TCRdb recomputed calls from the 5' RACE reads with MiXCR, one row per CDR3 protein. The sample includes approximately 680,000 distinct CDR3 sequences, approximately 29% seen only once; the top ten take 15%. Sequencing was carried out using blood. The receptors shown here come from a woman at least 80 years old in good health.

Of note for this clonotype: A much more abundant neighbour one base away suggests this may be a read error. The V call is TRBV24-1, the J call TRBJ2-1; D assignment may be TRBD1 or TRBD2 (5 bases each). This CDR3 has 15 amino acids. The germline CDR1 and CDR2 sequences are KGHDR and SFDVKD. Trimming took off 3 bases at V and 5 bases at J, with 13 bases between the two ends. In DNA form, the CDR3 reads TGTGCCACCAGTGATCGCAGGGAGTCCCACAATGAGCAGTTCTTC. Translation: CATSDRRESHNEQFF.

A single count supports this clonotype. The rearrangement uses TRBV10-2 and TRBJ2-3; maybe TRBD1 (7 bases). Germline V gene data show CDR1 as WSHSY and CDR2 as SAAADI. This CDR3 has 17 amino acids. V lost 4 bases, J lost 6 bases, and 23 bases lay in between. CDR3 nucleotides: TGCGCCAGCAGTGGGCTGGAACGTCAGGGGGGCAGGGATACGCAGTATTTT. Translating it yields CASSGLERQGGRDTQYF.

The chain employs TRBV20-1 and TRBJ1-5; a weak D match, TRBD1 (5 bases). Trimming pared 6 bases from V and 1 base from J, leaving 16 bases between. Germline V lookup: CDR1 DFQATT, CDR2 SNEGSKA (reference sequence). There are 15 residues in the CDR3. CDR3 sequence: CSARLGAGSNQPQHF. CDR3 nucleotide sequence: TGCAGTGCCCGGTTAGGGGCGGGAAGCAATCAGCCCCAGCATTTT.